This T cell receptor (beta chain) was observed in a study of blood T cell repertoires in COVID-19. About the study: In each case, the material was cDNA or gDNA derived from T cells, B-cell-depleted T cells, or PBMCs.

This table comes from immunoSEQ multiplex PCR, and its TCRdb copy is limited to in-frame clones, with some not included. The profile covers 350,000 to 450,000 clones, with around 87% appearing a single time and 2% to 2.5% taken by the ten largest. The V and J ends lost 6 bases and 0 bases respectively, with 16 bases between them. Germline assignment: CDR1 WNHNN and CDR2 SYGVQD (reference sequence). The CDR3 spans 16 residues. The chain combines TRBV10-1 with TRBJ2-3; maybe TRBD2 (7 bases). The receptor comes from an older woman with COVID-19, enrolled during active disease. Sample: peripheral blood. CDR3 in amino acids: CASRVGGRPSTDTQYF. The CDR3 bases are TGCGCCAGCAGAGTGGGGGGGCGACCTAGCACAGATACGCAGTATTTT.